This T cell receptor delta chain appears in the sequencing data of a study of gamma-delta T cells after stem cell transplantation. TCRdb reanalysed the RT-PCR reads with CATT. The sample shows 2,500 or so delta-chain clones, roughly a fifth of them seen only once. The CDR3 loop spans 15 amino acids. Trimming removed 2 bases from V and 1 base from J, with 11 bases in between. The germline V gene has CDR1 TSWWSYY and CDR2 QGS. The sample comprised gamma-delta T cells. The J gene is TRDJ1, the V gene TRDV1; D unclear. TCRdb records no J gene; here it was assigned by comparing the DNA to germline. The source is a human donor. It is not recorded whose cells these are; they may come from a transplant donor. Written as DNA, the CDR3 is TGTGCTCTTGGGGAAGTTCCGCGGGCCACCGATAAACTCATCTTT. This codes for CALGEVPRATDKLIF.